One and the same sample provided the 4 T cell receptor beta chains below, sequenced in a study of CD8+CD57+ T cells in acquired aplastic anemia (dated by TCRdb to 2017 to 2018). For sequencing, an Illumina HiSeq 2000 was employed. Profiling of TCR beta VDJ combinations and CDR3 sequences used genomic DNA as the template. TCRdb passed the public sequencing reads through fastp at Q25 and MiXCR, retaining productive beta sequences. Duplicate CDR3 protein sequences are folded into a single record with the most common DNA and genes. The sample records 400,000 to 450,000 distinct CDR3 sequences, 55% to 70% of which are singletons. Around 4% of the sample rests with the top ten. The sequencing sample was made of sorted CD4+, CD8+, or CD8+CD57+ T cells (not recorded which) from PBMCs. The receptors derive from a human donor in good health, serving as a control.

The chain has TRBV10-3 and TRBJ1-2; D perhaps matches TRBD1 (5 bases). Germline V CDR1 and CDR2: ENHRY, SYGVKD. This CDR3 comprises 13 residues. V dropped 4 bases and J dropped 12 bases, with 18 bases sitting between them. CDR3 nucleotide sequence: TGTGCCATCAGTGCGGGGGGTTCGCTTGGAAACACCTTC. Protein product: CAISAGGSLGNTF.

The V call is TRBV7-8, the J call TRBJ2-5; D call uncertain. There are 16 residues in the CDR3. Trimming shortened V by 5 bases and J by 11 bases, and 27 bases separated the two germline ends. Germline assignment: CDR1 SGHVS and CDR2 FQNEAQ. The DNA for the CDR3 is TGTGCCAGCAGCCAAGTCTATCAACTGAACACTGAAGCTCAGTACTTC. This encodes CASSQVYQLNTEAQYF.

With respect to this clonotype: Compared with germline, one end of the junction differs, possibly owing to a read error. The chain carries TRBV7-2 and TRBJ1-6, with D uncertain. The CDR3 has 14 amino acids. Germline CDR1 reads SGHTA; CDR2 reads FQGNSA. CDR3 sequence (DNA): TGTGCCAGCAGCTTATCTCTGATGAGTTCACCCCACCACTTT. This translates into CASSLSLMSSPHHF.

This clonotype came up once. The chain couples TRBV9 to TRBJ2-7, with a tentative D call TRBD1 (5 bases). The germline V and J ends were trimmed by 4 bases and 2 bases, with 13 bases remaining between them. Germline lookup yields CDR1 SGDLS and CDR2 YYNGEE. This CDR3 has 14 amino acids. For the CDR3, the DNA is TGTGCCAGCAGCTTCCAAGGGGCCCCCTACGAGCAGTACTTC. Its protein product is CASSFQGAPYEQYF.